This T cell receptor (beta chain) was recovered during a study of neurological immune-mediated disorders. Study outcomes and limitations: The greatest TCR clonal expansion occurred in HTLV-1-associated myelopathy and the least in multiple sclerosis, which fell below healthy controls.

By 5'RACE with 10-nucleotide random UMIs, the cDNA was made. Each CDR3 protein is one row after TCRdb ran MiXCR on the 5' RACE reads. The data show about 10,000 distinct CDR3 sequences, with under 25% seen just once and roughly an eighth held by the top ten. The CDR3 runs to 16 residues. J lost 0 bases, V lost 4 bases, and 6 bases had no gene match. Germline V lookup: CDR1 SQVTM, CDR2 ANQGSEA. This clonotype was counted ten times or more. The antigen remains unidentified. The sequenced sample consisted of CD8+ T cells from blood. V usage is TRBV29-1 and J usage is TRBJ2-3; TRBD2 agrees at 11 bases. This TCR came from a woman aged 40 to 49 with multiple sclerosis. CDR3 sequence reads: CSVVAGGSSSTDTQYF. DNA of the CDR3: TGCAGCGTTGTAGCGGGGGGGTCATCTAGCACAGATACGCAGTATTTT.